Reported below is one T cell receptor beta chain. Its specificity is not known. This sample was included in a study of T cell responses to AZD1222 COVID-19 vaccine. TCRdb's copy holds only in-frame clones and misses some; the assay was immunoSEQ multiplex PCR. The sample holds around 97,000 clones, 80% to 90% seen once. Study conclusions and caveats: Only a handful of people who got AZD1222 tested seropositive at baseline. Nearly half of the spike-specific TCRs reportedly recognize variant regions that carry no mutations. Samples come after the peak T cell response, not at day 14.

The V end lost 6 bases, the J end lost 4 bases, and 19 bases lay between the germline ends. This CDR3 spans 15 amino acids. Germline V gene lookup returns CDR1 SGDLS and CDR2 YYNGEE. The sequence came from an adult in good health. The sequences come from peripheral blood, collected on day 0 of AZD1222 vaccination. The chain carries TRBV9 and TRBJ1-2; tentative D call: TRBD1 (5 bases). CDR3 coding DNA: TGTGCCAGCAACGACGGGGCAACTCCCCTCTATGGCTACACCTTC. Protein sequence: CASNDGATPLYGYTF.